A selection of T cell receptor beta chains follows, all from one sample in a study of blood T cell repertoires in COVID-19. Data came from immunoSEQ multiplex PCR; TCRdb stores just in-frame clones and leaves some out. The sample holds about 170,000 clones, around four fifths seen once. Material: peripheral blood. The receptors were gathered from a woman in her 70s who had recovered from COVID-19. Both conserved end residues are part of each CDR3. Each record gives: D gene, V gene, clone size, J gene, CDR3 DNA, CDR3 protein. A D gene is named only where the DNA matches it firmly. Size is omitted from some rows. Given values are once, few, many or a class for expanded clones.

TRBD1	TRBV5-1	-	TRBJ2-7	TGCGCCAGCAGCCGGGGGGGACAGGGGACCTACGAGCAGTACTTC	CASSRGGQGTYEQYF
-	TRBV5-4	few	TRBJ1-5	TGTGCCAGCAGCCGCGGGACGAATCAGCCCCAGCATTTT	CASSRGTNQPQHF
-	TRBV5-1	-	TRBJ2-7	TGCGCCAGCAGCTCGACTCGCGACGAGCAGTACTTC	CASSSTRDEQYF
-	TRBV2	-	TRBJ2-5	TGTGCCAGCAGGACTATAGCGGAGACCCAGTACTTC	CASRTIAETQYF
-	TRBV16	-	TRBJ1-4	TGTGCCAGCAGCCGGGCGATGAGAAATGAAAAACTGTTTTTT	CASSRAMRNEKLFF
-	TRBV5-6	-	TRBJ1-1	TGTGCCAGCAGCTCGCGGTTGGGTGAAGCTTTCTTT	CASSSRLGEAFF
-	TRBV30	-	TRBJ1-1	TGTGCCTGGGGGGCGGGCAGTACCCCTGAAGCTTTCTTT	CAWGAGSTPEAFF
TRBD1	TRBV19	-	TRBJ1-1	TGTGCCAGTAGTATACCCACAGGGGCCACTGAAGCTTTCTTT	CASSIPTGATEAFF
TRBD1	TRBV18	few	TRBJ1-1	TGTGCCAGCTCAGAGACAGGGGGCACTGAAGCTTTCTTT	CASSETGGTEAFF
-	TRBV10-2	-	TRBJ1-2	TGCGCCAGCGGGAGCCCGGCTAGGGGCTACACCTTC	CASGSPARGYTF
TRBD1	TRBV5-1	-	TRBJ2-5	TGCGCCAGCAGGCTGGGGGGACAGGACGGGGCCCAGTACTTC	CASRLGGQDGAQYF
TRBD1	TRBV19	-	TRBJ1-2	TGTGCCAGTAGTAAGGGGGCCAGCAACTATGGCTACACCTTC	CASSKGASNYGYTF
-	TRBV7-8	-	TRBJ2-5	TGTGCCAGCAGCTTAGTGGGACCGGAGGGGCAAGAGACCCAGTACTTC	CASSLVGPEGQETQYF
TRBD2	TRBV9	-	TRBJ2-1	TGTGCCAGCAGCCCCGGGACTAGCGGGAGGGTATCCTACAATGAGCAGTTCTTC	CASSPGTSGRVSYNEQFF
-	TRBV7-9	few	TRBJ2-2	TGTGCCAGCAGCCGGCAGGGGAACACCGGGGAGCTGTTTTTT	CASSRQGNTGELFF
-	TRBV5-1	-	TRBJ2-5	TGCGCCAGCAAGCCCCTAGGTGGGGCTGGAAAAGAGACCCAGTACTTC	CASKPLGGAGKETQYF
TRBD1	TRBV6-6	-	TRBJ1-2	TGTGCCAGCAGCTTTGGGACAGGGGTTTGGTATGGCTACACCTTC	CASSFGTGVWYGYTF
-	TRBV18	-	TRBJ1-5	TGTGCCAGCTCAGGGGAGGGAGATCAGCCCCAGCATTTT	CASSGEGDQPQHF
-	TRBV7-3	-	TRBJ2-2	TGTGCCAGCAGCTTAAGGAGGAGTGATCCGAACACCGGGGAGCTGTTTTTT	CASSLRRSDPNTGELFF
-	TRBV19	-	TRBJ1-5	TGTGCCAGTAGTATAGGTGGAGGGATCGATCAGCCCCAGCATTTT	CASSIGGGIDQPQHF
-	TRBV29-1	-	TRBJ2-2	TGCAGCGTTGACGGGATGGCCGGGGAGCTGTTTTTT	CSVDGMAGELFF
TRBD2	TRBV14	few	TRBJ2-1	TGTGCCAGCAGCCCGGGACTAGCGGGACTAGGGGAGCAGTTCTTC	CASSPGLAGLGEQFF
TRBD1	TRBV5-4	-	TRBJ1-2	TGTGCCAGCAGCCGCCGGACAGGGGGGACCGGGGACTACACCTTC	CASSRRTGGTGDYTF
TRBD1	TRBV6-6	-	TRBJ1-1	TGTGCCAGCAGTACGGACAGGGGGCTGGTGAACACTGAAGCTTTCTTT	CASSTDRGLVNTEAFF
TRBD1	TRBV27	few	TRBJ2-7	TGTGCCAGCAGCCGAGTGACAGGGGAGGAAGGCGAGCAGTACTTC	CASSRVTGEEGEQYF
TRBD1	TRBV5-1	-	TRBJ1-1	TGCGCCAGCAGCTTGGCCGCGACAGGGGCGGCGGGCACTGAAGCTTTCTTT	CASSLAATGAAGTEAFF
-	TRBV3-1/TRBV3-2	-	TRBJ1-4	TGTGCCAGCAGCCCAAAGGGGGACGGAAAACTGTTTTTT	CASSPKGDGKLFF
TRBD1	TRBV5-1	once	TRBJ1-2	TGCGCCAGCAGCTCGGACAGGGGGATATATGGCTACACCTTC	CASSSDRGIYGYTF
-	TRBV27	once	TRBJ2-7	TGTGCCAGCAGTTTATCGAGAGGGAACGAGCAGTACTTC	CASSLSRGNEQYF
-	TRBV18	-	TRBJ1-5	TGTGCCAGCCATACAGACAGCCCGAATCAGCCCCAGCATTTT	CASHTDSPNQPQHF
-	TRBV5-1	-	TRBJ1-1	TGCGCCAGCAGCCCAGGGGCCTCGTTTAACACTGAAGCTTTCTTT	CASSPGASFNTEAFF
-	TRBV7-3	once	TRBJ2-1	TGTGCCAGCAGCGGGAGGGGGAATGAGCAGTTCTTC	CASSGRGNEQFF
TRBD2	TRBV4-3	-	TRBJ2-1	TGCGCCAGCAGCCACCCCACGGCGCGAGCGGGAGGTCCCTACAATGAGCAGTTCTTC	CASSHPTARAGGPYNEQFF
TRBD1	TRBV7-9	few	TRBJ1-2	TGTGCCAGCAGCTCCCGGGACAGGGCTTTCGGCTACACCTTC	CASSSRDRAFGYTF
-	TRBV18	-	TRBJ2-7	TGTGCCAGCTCACCCCCGGTGGGGGGGCAGTACTTC	CASSPPVGGQYF
-	TRBV20-1	-	TRBJ1-1	TGCAGTGCTAGTGAGGGCTTCACTGAAGCTTTCTTT	CSASEGFTEAFF
TRBD1	TRBV5-4	-	TRBJ2-7	TGTGCCAGCAGCTTGGCCGGGACAGGGAGGGGGATATACGAGCAGTACTTC	CASSLAGTGRGIYEQYF
-	TRBV2	-	TRBJ2-1	TGTGCCAGCAGAGAAGGAGGGGGCCATTTTTCCTACAATGAGCAGTTCTTC	CASREGGGHFSYNEQFF
-	TRBV30	many	TRBJ2-3	TGTGCCTGGAGTGTACCAGGGGTCGACACAGATACGCAGTATTTT	CAWSVPGVDTDTQYF
TRBD1	TRBV7-2	-	TRBJ1-4	TGTGCCAGCAGCCCAACCCAGGGGGTTGAACTGTTTTTT	CASSPTQGVELFF
TRBD1	TRBV5-1	-	TRBJ2-3	TGCGCCAGCAGCGCTAAACCAGGGGGCGTCACAGATACGCAGTATTTT	CASSAKPGGVTDTQYF
TRBD1	TRBV6-9	-	TRBJ2-3	TGTGCCAGCAGTTACCACACAGGGGGCGGGGATACGCAGTATTTT	CASSYHTGGGDTQYF
-	TRBV19	once	TRBJ1-2	TGTGCCAGTAGTCCGAATCTTGGCAGAAACTATGGCTACACCTTC	CASSPNLGRNYGYTF
-	TRBV18	-	TRBJ2-5	TGTGCCAGCTCACCCTCCCAAGAGACCCAGTACTTC	CASSPSQETQYF
-	TRBV19	-	TRBJ1-4	TGTGCCAGTAGGCGAAGGGGCCAGACAACTAATGAAAAACTGTTTTTT	CASRRRGQTTNEKLFF
-	TRBV6-5	-	TRBJ1-2	TGTGCCAGCACCCGAGCGGGGGGGCTCTATGGCTACACCTTC	CASTRAGGLYGYTF
TRBD2	TRBV28	once	TRBJ2-7	TGTGCCAGCAGCCAATGGCGGGGGGACCTTTTTTCCTACGAGCAGTACTTC	CASSQWRGDLFSYEQYF
-	TRBV7-3	-	TRBJ2-3	TGTGCCAGCAGCTTAGACCTAGCTACGCAGTATTTT	CASSLDLATQYF
TRBD1	TRBV10-3	-	TRBJ1-1	TGTGCTGGGGGACAGGCAGACACTGAAGCTTTCTTT	CAGGQADTEAFF
-	TRBV9	-	TRBJ1-1	TGTGCCAGCAGCCCCCGGACATCGGCACCTGAAGCTTTCTTT	CASSPRTSAPEAFF
TRBD2	TRBV9	-	TRBJ2-5	TGTGCCAGCGGGCGGAGCGGGAGGAACCAAGAGACCCAGTACTTC	CASGRSGRNQETQYF
-	TRBV9	-	TRBJ2-4	TGTGCCAGCAGCGTAGGCGTTAGGCGCCCAGGCATTCAGTACTTC	CASSVGVRRPGIQYF
TRBD2	TRBV5-1	few	TRBJ2-1	TGCGCCAGCAGCTTGGGGGTACTAGCGGGAGACGAGCAGTTCTTC	CASSLGVLAGDEQFF
-	TRBV29-1	-	TRBJ2-5	TGCAGCGTTGCCCGGGGATGGGGCCAAGAGACCCAGTACTTC	CSVARGWGQETQYF
TRBD2	TRBV11-1	-	TRBJ2-2	TGTGCCAGCAGCTTTGGACTAGCGGAAAACACCGGGGAGCTGTTTTTT	CASSFGLAENTGELFF
TRBD2	TRBV6-2/TRBV6-3	-	TRBJ2-7	TGTGCCAGCAGTGGCCCACGGACTAGCGCCTCCTACGAGCAGTACTTC	CASSGPRTSASYEQYF
-	TRBV12-3/TRBV12-4	-	TRBJ2-3	TGTGCCAGCAGTTTAGGAGGAGATACGCAGTATTTT	CASSLGGDTQYF